This TCR beta chain was identified during a study of chemoradiotherapy in HPV16-positive cancers. Only in-frame clones appear in the TCRdb table, and some are missing; sequencing was by immunoSEQ multiplex PCR. The sample shows roughly 15,000 clones, roughly nine tenths of them seen only once. With 0 bases removed from V and 5 bases from J, the gap between germline ends came to 13 bases. Germline-derived CDR1 and CDR2 are SEHNR and FQNEAQ (reference sequence). CDR3 size: 15 residues. The clonotype comes from a human donor with HPV-associated anogenital cancer. The rearrangement uses TRBV7-9 and TRBJ1-1, with D hard to call. The material was tumor tissue, obtained from a patient who underwent chemoradiotherapy. In DNA, the CDR3 is TGTGCCAGCAGCTTAGCCCTAGGTCGAAGTACTGAAGCTTTCTTT. Its translation is CASSLALGRSTEAFF.